These T cell receptor beta chains were read from a single sample in a study of blood T cell repertoires in COVID-19. Produced via immunoSEQ multiplex PCR; TCRdb's table is partial and in-frame only. The sample holds roughly 80,000 clones, roughly 79% seen once. Input material: peripheral blood. These receptors all come from a man older than 75 with acute or convalescent COVID-19. The CDR3 runs from the conserved cysteine through the conserved F or W. Fields, in order: CDR3 protein, CDR3 DNA, D gene, J gene, V gene, clone size. D genes are given only for firm matches. Where a row states a size, it is once, few, many or the class of an expanded clone; other rows omit it.

CASSRQTQETQYF | TGTGCCAGCAGTCGGCAGACACAAGAGACCCAGTACTTC | . | TRBJ2-5 | TRBV2 | .
CASSELGVQYGYTF | TGTGCCAGCAGTGAATTAGGGGTACAGTATGGCTACACCTTC | . | TRBJ1-2 | TRBV25-1 | .
CASSVRTSGSKETQYF | TGTGCCAGCAGCGTCAGGACTAGCGGGAGTAAAGAGACCCAGTACTTC | TRBD2 | TRBJ2-5 | TRBV2 | .
CSVRRTTLGEQYF | TGCAGCGTTCGTCGGACTACCTTAGGCGAGCAGTACTTC | . | TRBJ2-7 | TRBV29-1 | .
CASSPQGNTEAFF | TGTGCCAGCTCACCCCAGGGGAACACTGAAGCTTTCTTT | . | TRBJ1-1 | TRBV18 | .
CASNPGLAGATDTQYF | TGTGCCAGCAATCCCGGACTAGCGGGGGCCACAGATACGCAGTATTTT | TRBD2 | TRBJ2-3 | TRBV7-2 | .
CSASWQGEIGYTF | TGCAGTGCTAGTTGGCAGGGTGAGATTGGCTACACCTTC | . | TRBJ1-2 | TRBV20-1 | once
CASSPRASGGYNSPLHF | TGTGCCAGCTCACCTCGCGCCTCAGGGGGCTATAATTCACCCCTCCACTTT | TRBD1 | TRBJ1-6 | TRBV18 | .
CASSSDRGLADNEQFF | TGTGCCAGCAGCAGCGACAGGGGACTAGCGGACAATGAGCAGTTCTTC | TRBD2 | TRBJ2-1 | TRBV5-6 | .
CASSSTSGRTNEQFF | TGTGCCAGCAGTAGCACTAGCGGGAGGACAAATGAACAGTTCTTC | TRBD2 | TRBJ2-1 | TRBV7-9 | .
CASSKNPTEVYEQYF | TGTGCCAGCAGCAAAAATCCCACGGAGGTTTACGAGCAGTACTTC | . | TRBJ2-7 | TRBV21-1 | .
CASRALNRANYGYTF | TGTGCCAGCAGGGCCTTGAACAGGGCTAACTATGGCTACACCTTC | . | TRBJ1-2 | TRBV27 | .